The 25 T cell receptor beta chains given below trace back to one sample, sequenced in a study of blood T cell repertoires in COVID-19. TCRdb's copy holds only in-frame clones and misses some; the assay was immunoSEQ multiplex PCR. Here the sample spans roughly 100,000 clones, around nine tenths being singletons. The material sequenced was peripheral blood. These receptors were collected from a man between 45 and 60 years old with active or convalescent COVID-19.

For the CDR3, the DNA is TGTGCCAGCAGCCAAGCGGGGACCCAGTACTTC. It yields the protein CASSQAGTQYF. V and J are TRBV14 and TRBJ2-5; D remains unclear. V dropped 1 base and J dropped 7 bases, with 4 bases sitting between them. Per germline, CDR1 SGHDN and CDR2 FVKESK. This CDR3 region has 11 residues.

The chain recombines TRBV2 with TRBJ1-1, with a possible D match to TRBD1 (6 bases). Looked up from germline, CDR1 is SNHLY and CDR2 is FYNNEI. Trimming removed 6 bases from V and 4 bases from J, with 12 bases in between. This CDR3 contains 13 residues. The CDR3 protein is CASRDRLGTEAFF. The CDR3 DNA is TGTGCCAGCAGAGACAGGTTAGGCACTGAAGCTTTCTTT.

The V call is TRBV3-1 (or the pseudogene TRBV3-2), the J call TRBJ1-5; 9 bases fit TRBD1. J lost 4 bases, V lost 4 bases, and 8 bases had no gene match. The CDR3 runs 16 residues. Germline CDR1 is LGHDT and CDR2 is YNNKEL (reference sequence). Here the CDR3 DNA reads TGTGCCAGCAGCCCAAGCGACAGGGGGGAGAATCAGCCCCAGCATTTT. Translated: CASSPSDRGENQPQHF.

The gene calls are TRBV4-2 and TRBJ1-2; TRBD1 is a possible D gene (5 bases). Deletions cut 4 bases from V and 7 bases from J, with 16 bases between. The germline CDR1 and CDR2 sequences are LGHNA and YNFKEQ. The CDR3 totals 14 residues. The CDR3 here is CASSPGTDYVGYTF. The CDR3 region has the DNA TGTGCCAGCAGCCCTGGGACGGACTATGTTGGCTACACCTTC.

This chain joins TRBV27 and TRBJ1-1; a possible D gene is TRBD1 (5 bases). The V end was cut by 0 bases, the J end by 0 bases, with 8 bases between. CDR1 MNHEY and CDR2 SMNVEV come from the germline V gene (reference sequence). CDR3 length: 15 residues. CDR3 residues: CASSLSRQMNTEAFF. CDR3 DNA: TGTGCCAGCAGTTTATCCCGACAGATGAACACTGAAGCTTTCTTT.

V usage is TRBV27 and J usage is TRBJ1-1; no clear D. There are 16 residues in the CDR3. With 0 bases removed from V and 1 base from J, the gap between germline ends came to 12 bases. Germline V gives CDR1 MNHEY, CDR2 SMNVEV (reference sequence). This CDR3 reads CASSLSYSRSNTEAFF. CDR3 bases: TGTGCCAGCAGTTTATCCTACTCGAGATCGAACACTGAAGCTTTCTTT.

This clone was counted only a few times. This chain uses TRBV28 with TRBJ1-5, with D possibly being TRBD1 (6 bases). Trimming cost V 2 bases and J 3 bases, with 14 bases left between them. The CDR3 covers 16 residues. Germline CDR1 reads MDHEN; CDR2 reads SYDVKM. The CDR3 loop is CASSLGRGRINQPQHF. The CDR3 nucleotides read TGTGCCAGCAGTTTAGGCAGGGGTCGGATCAATCAGCCCCAGCATTTT.

This chain uses TRBV30 with TRBJ1-2; D is undetermined. In germline, CDR1 is GTSNPN, CDR2 SVGIG (reference sequence). The ends were cut back, 2 bases at V and 5 bases at J, with 9 bases in the middle. This CDR3 contains 12 residues. CDR3 bases: TGTGCCTGGAGTCCATCGGGATATGGCTACACCTTC. Translating it yields CAWSPSGYGYTF.

The chain employs TRBV29-1 and TRBJ2-4; TRBD2 aligns across 7 bases. Germline V gene sequence: CDR1 SQVTM, CDR2 ANQGSEA. Unmatched junction bases numbered 11, after V lost 7 bases and J lost 8 bases. This CDR3 region has 13 residues. The CDR3 loop reads CSALGQGGDIQYF. In nucleotides, the CDR3 is TGCAGCGCCCTGGGGCAGGGAGGGGACATTCAGTACTTC.

This chain uses TRBV7-9 with TRBJ2-1; TRBD2 matches 8 bases. Germline V gene lookup returns CDR1 SEHNR and CDR2 FQNEAQ (reference sequence). The CDR3 is 15 amino acids. The trim removed 2 bases at V and 7 bases at J, leaving 7 bases unmatched. The CDR3: CASSLIAGGRNEQFF. The CDR3 DNA is TGTGCCAGCAGCTTAATTGCGGGGGGCCGGAATGAGCAGTTCTTC.

V is TRBV28 and J is TRBJ1-2, with 9 bases that match TRBD1. V shed 2 bases, J shed 4 bases, and the junction held 2 bases outside the gene matches. There are 14 residues in the CDR3. Germline lookup yields CDR1 MDHEN and CDR2 SYDVKM. CDR3 nucleotides: TGTGCCAGCAGTTTAGGGGACAGGGTCTATGGCTACACCTTC. Protein: CASSLGDRVYGYTF.

The genes are TRBV7-9 and TRBJ1-6, with D possibly matching TRBD1 (5 bases). This CDR3 contains 14 residues. V was clipped by 4 bases and J by 7 bases, with 11 bases between them. Germline V lookup: CDR1 SEHNR, CDR2 FQNEAQ (reference sequence). The CDR3 DNA is TGTGCCAGCAGCTCGACAGTGTCGAATTCACCCCTCCACTTT. It specifies CASSSTVSNSPLHF.

V usage is TRBV20-1 and J usage is TRBJ1-4; D uncertain. Trimming took off 3 bases at V and 8 bases at J, with 10 bases between the two ends. Germline V lookup: CDR1 DFQATT, CDR2 SNEGSKA (reference sequence). The CDR3 length is 12 residues. The CDR3 nucleotides read TGCAGTGCTAGTTATAGAGGAGAAAAACTGTTTTTT. It yields the protein CSASYRGEKLFF.

The chain combines TRBV27 with TRBJ1-5; no definite D call. This CDR3 has 14 amino acids. Trimming took 2 bases from V and 5 from J, leaving 10 bases between them. From germline, CDR1 is MNHEY and CDR2 SMNVEV (reference sequence). The CDR3: CASSLLAGDQPQHF. The CDR3 DNA reads as TGTGCCAGCAGTTTACTGGCCGGGGATCAGCCCCAGCATTTT.

The chain links TRBV7-2 to TRBJ1-2; D uncertain. Germline V gene sequence: CDR1 SGHTA, CDR2 FQGNSA. The CDR3 consists of 12 residues. Trimming removed 1 base from V and 8 bases from J, with 8 bases in between. CDR3 nucleotides: TGTGCCAGCAGCTTAGTACTCCAAGGCTACACCTTC. Translation gives CASSLVLQGYTF.

In its sample, this clone was seen a few times. The chain is built from TRBV10-3 and TRBJ2-6; 10 positions match TRBD1. The CDR3 covers 17 residues. Losses at the gene ends were 2 bases for V and 2 bases for J; bases not matched to a gene: 3. Germline values: CDR1 ENHRY, CDR2 SYGVKD. CDR3 nucleotides: TGTGCCATCAGTGAGGACAGGGGGCTCACTGGGGCCAACGTCCTGACTTTC. Its protein is CAISEDRGLTGANVLTF.

The rearrangement uses TRBV7-9 and TRBJ2-7; a possible D gene is TRBD2 (5 bases). CDR1 and CDR2 (germline): SEHNR, FQNEAQ (reference sequence). V shed 7 bases and J shed 3 bases, with 16 bases lying between them. There are 14 residues in the CDR3. The CDR3 loop is CASTSLARSYEQYF. For the CDR3, the DNA is TGTGCCAGCACCTCGCTAGCCAGGAGCTACGAGCAGTACTTC.

This chain uses TRBV5-8 with TRBJ1-2, with D possibly TRBD1 on 5 matching bases. Trimming removed 1 base at V and 4 bases at J, with 11 bases between. The CDR3 length is 14 residues. The germline V gene has CDR1 SGHTS and CDR2 YDEGEE. The DNA of the CDR3 is TGTGCCAGCAGCTTGACGCAGGGTGGCTATGGCTACACCTTC. Translated: CASSLTQGGYGYTF.

The chain joins TRBV6-5 to TRBJ1-2, with 7 positions matching TRBD1. This CDR3 contains 14 residues. The V segment lost 4 bases and the J segment 6 bases; nucleotides outside the gene matches: 8. Germline CDR1 is MNHEY and CDR2 is SVGAGI. As DNA, the CDR3 is TGTGCCAGCAGTTCCGGGACAGTCAAACATGGCTACACCTTC. This translates into CASSSGTVKHGYTF.

V usage is TRBV10-1 and J usage is TRBJ1-2; D gene uncertain. CDR1 and CDR2 from the germline V gene are WNHNN and SYGVQD (reference sequence). Trimming removed 3 bases from V and 8 bases from J, with 13 bases in between. The CDR3 sequence is 13 residues long. The CDR3 region is CASSERLLEGYTF. For the CDR3, the DNA is TGCGCCAGCAGTGAACGGCTTCTGGAGGGCTACACCTTC.

The sample holds one count of this clone. The chain carries TRBV19 and TRBJ2-1; 10 positions agree with TRBD1. The CDR3 contains 16 residues. Trimming took 5 bases from V and 1 from J; bases not matched to a gene: 5. Germline V gene lookup returns CDR1 LNHDA and CDR2 SQIVND (reference sequence). Written as DNA, the CDR3 is TGTGCCAGTAGTGGGGGGACAGGGGAATCCTACAATGAGCAGTTCTTC. Its translation: CASSGGTGESYNEQFF.

This rearrangement joins TRBV18 to TRBJ2-2; TRBD1 aligns across 7 bases. Germline V CDR1 and CDR2: KGHSH, LQKENI. This CDR3 has 16 amino acids. With V trimmed by 0 bases and J by 5 bases, 6 bases remained unmatched. The CDR3 sequence: CASSPPQGRSTGELFF. The CDR3 DNA reads as TGTGCCAGCTCACCACCACAGGGGCGAAGTACCGGGGAGCTGTTTTTT.

The genes are TRBV6-1 and TRBJ1-5; D uncertain. Per the germline V gene, CDR1 is MNHNS and CDR2 is SASEGT. This CDR3 comprises 13 residues. V dropped 3 bases and J dropped 2 bases, with 5 bases sitting between them. This CDR3 reads CASSDPGNQPQHF. Here the CDR3 DNA reads TGTGCCAGCAGTGACCCGGGCAATCAGCCCCAGCATTTT.

The chain combines TRBV6-1 with TRBJ2-3; 9 positions match TRBD2. CDR1 is MNHNS and CDR2 is SASEGT in the germline V gene. V lost 4 bases to trimming and J lost 0 bases; unmatched junction nucleotides: 5. The CDR3 is made up of 16 amino acids. Written as DNA, the CDR3 is TGTGCCAGCAGTGGCGGGGGGGCCGGAAGCACAGATACGCAGTATTTT. This gives the protein CASSGGGAGSTDTQYF.

This clone was seen only once. This sequence joins TRBV5-8 and TRBJ1-1, with D perhaps matching TRBD1 (5 bases). V lost 0 bases and J lost 2, with 14 bases in between. Germline lookup yields CDR1 SGHTS and CDR2 YDEGEE. The CDR3 totals 16 residues. The CDR3 coding sequence is TGTGCCAGCAGCTTGGGTTATGGGCAGGGAAACACTGAAGCTTTCTTT. Protein: CASSLGYGQGNTEAFF.